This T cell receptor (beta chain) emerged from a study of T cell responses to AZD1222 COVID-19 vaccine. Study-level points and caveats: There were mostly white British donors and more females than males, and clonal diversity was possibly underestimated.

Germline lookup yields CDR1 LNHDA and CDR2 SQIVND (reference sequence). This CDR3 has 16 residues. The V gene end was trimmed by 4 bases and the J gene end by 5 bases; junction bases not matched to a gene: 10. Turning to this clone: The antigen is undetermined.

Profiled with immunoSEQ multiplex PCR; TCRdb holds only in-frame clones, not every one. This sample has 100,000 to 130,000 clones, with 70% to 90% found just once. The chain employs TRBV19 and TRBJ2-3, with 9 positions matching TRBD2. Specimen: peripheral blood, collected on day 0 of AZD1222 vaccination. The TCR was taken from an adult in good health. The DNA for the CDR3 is TGTGCCAGTAGTACCGAGGGCGGGGGGGATGAAGATACGCAGTATTTT. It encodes CASSTEGGGDEDTQYF.